Described below is a single T cell receptor beta chain sequence and its context. Other nucleotide sequences from this sample produce the same CDR3. The data originate from a study of blood T cell repertoires in COVID-19. About the research overall: Acute and convalescent COVID-19 samples came from the United States, Italy and Spain. In each case, the material was cDNA or gDNA derived from T cells, B-cell-depleted T cells, or PBMCs.

Authors' analysis steps: Amplification of reference gene primers was used by the study to estimate nucleated cell counts. The protocol was immunoSEQ multiplex PCR, while the TCRdb copy is restricted to in-frame clones and leaves out a portion. V and J calls and clone size are given by that table; D and trimming were obtained from the DNA. The table has under 300,000 clones, roughly 88% seen once. Participant-reported clinical history was the basis for cohort assignment. Germline V gene data show CDR1 as MNHEY and CDR2 as SVGAGI. With 0 bases removed from V and 2 bases from J, the gap between germline ends came to 4 bases. This CDR3 has 13 residues.

This rearrangement joins TRBV6-5 to TRBJ1-2; D remains ambiguous. The TCR was taken from a woman aged 35 to 49 who had been exposed to COVID-19. Specimen: PBMCs or T cells enriched from blood (not recorded which). CDR3 residues: CASSYSQNYGYTF. DNA for the CDR3: TGTGCCAGCAGTTACTCGCAGAACTATGGCTACACCTTC.